Listed below are T cell receptor beta chains from one sample, sequenced in a study of shared clonotypes between healthy human individuals. Assay used: immunoSEQ multiplex PCR; TCRdb lists only in-frame clones, some missing. Of around 1.1 million clones listed, approximately 77% are singletons. The sequencing input was memory CD4+ T cells from PBMCs. The receptor source for this set is a man aged 18 to 29 in good health. Some clones in this sample may be carry-over from other donors' samples. The CDR3 runs from the conserved cysteine through the conserved F or W. The order of the fields is J gene, D gene, clone size, V gene, CDR3 protein, CDR3 DNA. The D gene is left open where the match is weak. Size values are once, few and many counts, or a class for expanded clones, and some rows have none.

j_gene: TRBJ2-6
d_gene: NA
abundance: NA
v_gene: TRBV30
CDR3aa: CAWSVGGGANVLTF
CDR3nt: TGTGCCTGGAGTGTGGGGGGAGGGGCCAACGTCCTGACTTTC

j_gene: TRBJ2-5
d_gene: TRBD1
abundance: NA
v_gene: TRBV5-7
CDR3aa: CASSLGGTVRETQYF
CDR3nt: TGTGCCAGCAGCTTGGGGGGGACAGTACGAGAGACCCAGTACTTC

j_gene: TRBJ1-2
d_gene: NA
abundance: NA
v_gene: TRBV9
CDR3aa: CASSHDEGLYGYTF
CDR3nt: TGTGCCAGCAGCCACGACGAAGGGTTATATGGCTACACCTTC

j_gene: TRBJ1-1
d_gene: TRBD1
abundance: NA
v_gene: TRBV28
CDR3aa: CASSTGQGVIGAFF
CDR3nt: TGTGCCAGCAGTACCGGACAGGGGGTAATTGGAGCTTTCTTT

j_gene: TRBJ1-1
d_gene: TRBD1
abundance: NA
v_gene: TRBV27
CDR3aa: CASSRQGMGTEAFF
CDR3nt: TGTGCCAGCAGCCGACAGGGTATGGGTACTGAAGCTTTCTTT

j_gene: TRBJ2-7
d_gene: NA
abundance: NA
v_gene: TRBV27
CDR3aa: CASSFGVSYEQYF
CDR3nt: TGTGCCAGCAGTTTTGGGGTTTCCTACGAGCAGTACTTC

j_gene: TRBJ1-4
d_gene: TRBD1
abundance: NA
v_gene: TRBV4-3
CDR3aa: CASSSRQGFGEKLFF
CDR3nt: TGCGCCAGCAGCTCTCGACAGGGGTTCGGGGAAAAACTGTTTTTT

j_gene: TRBJ1-3
d_gene: TRBD1
abundance: NA
v_gene: TRBV11-2
CDR3aa: CASSFDRAGNTIYF
CDR3nt: TGTGCCAGCAGCTTTGACAGGGCTGGAAACACCATATATTTT

j_gene: TRBJ2-3
d_gene: NA
abundance: once
v_gene: TRBV2
CDR3aa: CASTGVNTDTQYF
CDR3nt: TGTGCCAGCACCGGAGTGAACACAGATACGCAGTATTTT

j_gene: TRBJ2-7
d_gene: NA
abundance: many
v_gene: TRBV6-5
CDR3aa: CASSYSQGTYEQYF
CDR3nt: TGTGCCAGCAGTTACTCGCAGGGGACTTACGAGCAGTACTTC

j_gene: TRBJ1-4
d_gene: NA
abundance: NA
v_gene: TRBV5-1
CDR3aa: CASSSQGGNEKLFF
CDR3nt: TGCGCCAGCAGCTCCCAGGGAGGTAACGAAAAACTGTTTTTT

j_gene: TRBJ2-3
d_gene: NA
abundance: NA
v_gene: TRBV28
CDR3aa: CASLGGGLTRTAQYF
CDR3nt: TGTGCCAGCTTAGGGGGAGGCTTGACCCGAACGGCGCAGTATTTT

j_gene: TRBJ2-2
d_gene: NA
abundance: NA
v_gene: TRBV7-3
CDR3aa: CASSSGTLTGELFF
CDR3nt: TGTGCCAGCAGCTCCGGGACTCTCACCGGGGAGCTGTTTTTT

j_gene: TRBJ1-1
d_gene: TRBD1
abundance: NA
v_gene: TRBV7-9
CDR3aa: CASSSRLTGVSEAFF
CDR3nt: TGTGCCAGCAGCTCCCGACTGACAGGGGTCTCTGAAGCTTTCTTT

j_gene: TRBJ1-5
d_gene: NA
abundance: NA
v_gene: TRBV28
CDR3aa: CASSSAGEKVWYF
CDR3nt: TGTGCCAGCAGTTCAGCGGGTGAGAAGGTATGGTATTTT

j_gene: TRBJ1-2
d_gene: NA
abundance: NA
v_gene: TRBV28
CDR3aa: CASSAFTGTNYGYTF
CDR3nt: TGTGCCAGCAGTGCCTTTACAGGAACTAACTATGGCTACACCTTC

j_gene: TRBJ1-3
d_gene: NA
abundance: many
v_gene: TRBV14
CDR3aa: CASSRGGLLRNTIYF
CDR3nt: TGTGCCAGCAGCCGGGGGGGACTGCTAAGAAACACCATATATTTT

j_gene: TRBJ2-7
d_gene: TRBD2
abundance: NA
v_gene: TRBV28
CDR3aa: CASSKTTSGSYEQYF
CDR3nt: TGTGCCAGCAGCAAAACGACTAGCGGGAGTTACGAGCAGTACTTC

j_gene: TRBJ1-5
d_gene: NA
abundance: NA
v_gene: TRBV28
CDR3aa: CASRRTLGQPQHF
CDR3nt: TGTGCCAGCAGAAGGACACTGGGCCAGCCCCAGCATTTT

j_gene: TRBJ2-7
d_gene: TRBD2
abundance: NA
v_gene: TRBV6-5
CDR3aa: CASSYSGASGSYEQYF
CDR3nt: TGTGCCAGCAGTTACAGTGGGGCTAGCGGATCCTACGAGCAGTACTTC

j_gene: TRBJ2-7
d_gene: NA
abundance: NA
v_gene: TRBV7-6
CDR3aa: CASSLDTGSYEQYF
CDR3nt: TGTGCCAGCAGCTTGGACACCGGCTCCTACGAGCAGTACTTC

j_gene: TRBJ2-1
d_gene: NA
abundance: NA
v_gene: TRBV28
CDR3aa: CASSPFGRTSNNEQFF
CDR3nt: TGTGCCAGCAGTCCCTTTGGACGTACATCTAACAATGAGCAGTTCTTC

j_gene: TRBJ1-2
d_gene: TRBD1
abundance: NA
v_gene: TRBV4-3
CDR3aa: CASSQGTGYGYTF
CDR3nt: TGCGCCAGCAGCCAGGGGACAGGATATGGCTACACCTTC

j_gene: TRBJ2-4
d_gene: TRBD2
abundance: few
v_gene: TRBV11-3
CDR3aa: CASSPGLAGAKNIQYF
CDR3nt: TGTGCCAGCAGCCCAGGACTAGCGGGTGCCAAAAACATTCAGTACTTC

j_gene: TRBJ2-3
d_gene: NA
abundance: NA
v_gene: TRBV10-3
CDR3aa: CAISESQLVRGDTQYF
CDR3nt: TGTGCCATCAGTGAGTCGCAGCTAGTAAGGGGGGATACGCAGTATTTT

j_gene: TRBJ2-7
d_gene: NA
abundance: NA
v_gene: TRBV6-4
CDR3aa: CASSAQPSSYEQYF
CDR3nt: TGTGCCAGCAGTGCTCAGCCTTCTTCCTACGAGCAGTACTTC

j_gene: TRBJ1-1
d_gene: NA
abundance: NA
v_gene: TRBV11-2
CDR3aa: CASSLIYTEAFF
CDR3nt: TGTGCCAGCAGCTTAATTTACACTGAAGCTTTCTTT

j_gene: TRBJ1-1
d_gene: NA
abundance: NA
v_gene: TRBV9
CDR3aa: CASSVGGDTEAFF
CDR3nt: TGTGCCAGCAGCGTAGGTGGGGACACTGAAGCTTTCTTT

j_gene: TRBJ1-5
d_gene: NA
abundance: NA
v_gene: TRBV7-2
CDR3aa: CASSYARGAGQPQHF
CDR3nt: TGTGCCAGCAGCTACGCACGGGGCGCAGGGCAGCCCCAGCATTTT

j_gene: TRBJ2-6
d_gene: TRBD1
abundance: NA
v_gene: TRBV9
CDR3aa: CASSATGDTNVLTF
CDR3nt: TGTGCCAGCAGTGCTACAGGGGATACCAACGTCCTGACTTTC

j_gene: TRBJ2-1
d_gene: NA
abundance: NA
v_gene: TRBV9
CDR3aa: CASSVSGNYNEQFF
CDR3nt: TGTGCCAGCAGCGTATCCGGGAACTACAATGAGCAGTTCTTC

j_gene: TRBJ1-2
d_gene: TRBD1
abundance: NA
v_gene: TRBV18
CDR3aa: CASSTGQPNYGYTF
CDR3nt: TGTGCCAGCTCAACGGGACAGCCAAACTATGGCTACACCTTC

j_gene: TRBJ2-1
d_gene: NA
abundance: NA
v_gene: TRBV19
CDR3aa: CASSILILASSSYNEQFF
CDR3nt: TGTGCCAGTAGTATTTTAATACTAGCTTCGAGCTCCTACAATGAGCAGTTCTTC